This is a list of T cell receptor beta chains from one sample in a study of human versus mouse CDR3 diversity and MHC coevolution. TCRdb's table, derived via immunoSEQ multiplex PCR, lists solely in-frame clones and lacks some. The sample has roughly 86,000 clones, approximately 92% seen once. The sequenced sample was naive CD4+ T cells from blood. The receptors stem from a person between 25 and 70 years old in good health. Each CDR3 is given with its conserved first and last residue. D genes are given only for firm matches. The size of a clone is reported for some rows only, either as once, few or many, or as a class for expanded clones.

clone size	V gene	J gene	D gene	CDR3 protein	CDR3 DNA
-	TRBV6-5	TRBJ1-2	-	CASSSGDYGYTF	TGTGCCAGCAGCTCAGGGGACTATGGCTACACCTTC
-	TRBV9	TRBJ1-4	-	CASSVGEGAMFEKLFF	TGTGCCAGCAGCGTAGGAGAAGGGGCAATGTTTGAAAAACTGTTTTTT
-	TRBV2	TRBJ2-7	TRBD1	CASMGTGEAYEQYF	TGTGCCAGCATGGGGACAGGGGAGGCCTACGAGCAGTACTTC
-	TRBV10-3	TRBJ2-3	-	CAMADSAGHTDTQYF	TGTGCCATGGCAGATTCAGCCGGACACACAGATACGCAGTATTTT
-	TRBV6-1	TRBJ1-6	-	CASRQGSVSNSPLHF	TGTGCCAGCAGGCAGGGGTCCGTATCTAATTCACCCCTCCACTTT
-	TRBV4-2	TRBJ2-7	TRBD2	CASSTSPREAGPYEQYF	TGTGCCAGCAGCACCTCACCCCGGGAGGCGGGGCCCTACGAGCAGTACTTC
-	TRBV6-5	TRBJ1-4	TRBD1	CASRETGEKLFF	TGTGCCAGCAGGGAGACAGGGGAAAAACTGTTTTTT
-	TRBV4-3	TRBJ2-2	-	CASSSQTGSNTGELFF	TGCGCCAGCAGCTCTCAGACTGGTTCGAACACCGGGGAGCTGTTTTTT
-	TRBV7-2	TRBJ2-2	-	CASSLGEATGELFF	TGTGCCAGCAGCCTTGGGGAGGCCACCGGGGAGCTGTTTTTT
-	TRBV27	TRBJ2-7	-	CASSLYRDSYEQYF	TGTGCCAGCAGTTTATACCGGGACTCCTACGAGCAGTACTTC
once	TRBV5-8	TRBJ2-5	TRBD2	CASSLMPTSGRIQETQYF	TGTGCCAGCAGCCTTATGCCGACTAGCGGGAGGATACAAGAGACCCAGTACTTC
-	TRBV29-1	TRBJ2-7	TRBD1	CSVERTGGSYEQYF	TGCAGCGTTGAGAGGACAGGGGGCTCGTACGAGCAGTACTTC
-	TRBV9	TRBJ1-2	TRBD1	CASSAQGARGYTF	TGTGCCAGCAGCGCGCAGGGGGCGAGGGGCTACACCTTC
-	TRBV5-1	TRBJ2-1	-	CASSPGDSYNEQFF	TGCGCCAGCAGCCCCGGGGATTCCTACAATGAGCAGTTCTTC
-	TRBV6-5	TRBJ1-5	TRBD1	CASSFADRGNQHF	TGTGCCAGCAGTTTCGCGGACAGGGGAAACCAGCATTTT
-	TRBV7-2	TRBJ2-7	TRBD2	CASSFSGEGSYEQYF	TGTGCCAGCAGCTTCAGCGGGGAGGGCTCCTACGAGCAGTACTTC
-	TRBV5-1	TRBJ2-6	-	CASSSGLSPGANVLTF	TGCGCCAGCAGCTCAGGACTCTCACCTGGGGCCAACGTCCTGACTTTC
few	TRBV10-3	TRBJ1-4	TRBD1	CAIRGDRVDEKLFF	TGTGCCATCAGAGGGGACAGGGTTGACGAAAAACTGTTTTTT
few	TRBV6-6	TRBJ1-6	-	CASSYSGGGGSPLHF	TGTGCCAGCAGTTACTCGGGAGGGGGTGGATCACCCCTCCACTTT
-	TRBV7-8	TRBJ1-1	TRBD1	CASRPDRVYVNTEAFF	TGTGCCAGCAGACCTGACAGGGTGTATGTGAACACTGAAGCTTTCTTT
-	TRBV6-5	TRBJ1-5	-	CASSLFGAQNQPQHF	TGTGCCAGCAGCCTTTTTGGGGCCCAAAATCAACCCCAGCATTTT
-	TRBV14	TRBJ1-1	-	CASSQRGRGTEAFF	TGTGCCAGCAGCCAGAGAGGACGGGGCACTGAAGCTTTCTTT
-	TRBV5-1	TRBJ1-2	-	CASSEDGIYGYTF	TGCGCCAGCAGCGAGGACGGGATCTATGGCTACACCTTC
-	TRBV7-2	TRBJ2-3	TRBD2	CASSLAGVAGGVTDTQYF	TGTGCCAGCAGCTTAGCGGGTGTAGCGGGGGGTGTCACAGATACGCAGTATTTT
-	TRBV7-2	TRBJ2-7	TRBD1	CASNLAGGTGYEQYF	TGTGCCAGCAACTTAGCAGGGGGGACAGGTTACGAGCAGTACTTC
-	TRBV7-2	TRBJ2-2	TRBD2	CASSLVHGSGSVTGELFF	TGTGCCAGCAGCTTAGTCCATGGTAGCGGGAGTGTTACCGGGGAGCTGTTTTTT
-	TRBV9	TRBJ2-3	TRBD2	CASSPGGGSDTQYF	TGTGCCAGCAGCCCGGGGGGGGGATCAGATACGCAGTATTTT
-	TRBV6-6	TRBJ1-1	TRBD1	CASSWDRGTEAFF	TGTGCCAGCAGTTGGGACAGGGGAACTGAAGCTTTCTTT
-	TRBV10-3	TRBJ2-3	-	CAISDLRKGRGGPSAGTQYF	TGTGCCATCAGTGACCTCCGGAAGGGACGTGGGGGCCCATCTGCCGGTACGCAGTATTTT
-	TRBV6-5	TRBJ1-1	-	CASRPGGKSTEAFF	TGTGCCAGCAGACCTGGGGGGAAGAGCACTGAAGCTTTCTTT
-	TRBV28	TRBJ2-7	-	CASSFTNEQYF	TGTGCCAGCAGTTTTACTAACGAGCAGTACTTC
-	TRBV6-6	TRBJ2-5	-	CASSGGGKVGETQYF	TGTGCCAGCAGTGGAGGCGGGAAGGTCGGTGAGACCCAGTACTTC